This T cell receptor (beta chain) was obtained from a study of identical twins. In TCRdb, the 5' RACE reads were re-called with MiXCR into one record per CDR3 protein. The sample records 500,000 to 600,000 distinct CDR3 sequences, roughly a fifth being singletons. This clonotype came up a few times. This CDR3 contains 12 residues. The germline V gene has CDR1 DFQATT and CDR2 SNEGSKA (reference sequence). Trimming removed 2 bases from V and 2 bases from J, with 6 bases in between. These records were also assigned to another study, of T cells expressing NK-cell markers.

This TCR came from a woman between 18 and 29 years old in good health. J is TRBJ2-5 and V is TRBV20-1; D uncertain. The sample taken for sequencing was CD4+ T cells sorted from blood. CDR3 coding DNA: TGCAGTGCTAGATACGAGCAAGAGACCCAGTACTTC. Translation gives CSARYEQETQYF.